A selection of T cell receptor beta chains follows, all from one sample in a study of blood T cell repertoires in COVID-19. Assay used: immunoSEQ multiplex PCR; TCRdb lists only in-frame clones, some missing. The data hold roughly 140,000 clones, with about nine tenths observed a single time. The material sequenced was peripheral blood. The receptors come from a woman aged 70-85 years with acute or convalescent COVID-19. CDR3s leave out the opening cysteine and the closing phenylalanine or tryptophan.

V	J	CDR3
TRBV4-3	TRBJ2-5	ASSQERGSGQTQY
TRBV18	TRBJ2-6	ASSPIGVGTGANVLT
TRBV9	TRBJ2-3	ASSVDRANSDTQY
TRBV28	TRBJ1-2	ASSLSANYGYT
TRBV6-6	TRBJ1-2	ASSYDQGIYGYT
TRBV27	TRBJ1-1	ASRPIDRPNPEAF
TRBV30	TRBJ2-2	AWSPGQGTTGELF
TRBV5-6	TRBJ2-3	ASSLGYSRRTDTQY
TRBV6-5	TRBJ1-5	ASSSQQGRQPQH
TRBV18	TRBJ1-1	ASSDLTREAF
TRBV24-1	TRBJ1-2	ATSDQSRDRGGGYT
TRBV7-6	TRBJ1-6	ASSPAYRGPFDNSPLH
TRBV19	TRBJ1-2	ASRQGDYGYT
TRBV29-1	TRBJ2-5	SGRLAGHQETQY
TRBV7-2	TRBJ2-5	ASSLQGFWGETQY
TRBV7-9	TRBJ2-1	ASSLPYRDRVYNEQF
TRBV2	TRBJ1-1	ASSLTTVNTEAF
TRBV7-9	TRBJ1-2	ASSRRQGGLYGYT
TRBV14	TRBJ2-1	ASSETTVLAGEQF
TRBV28	TRBJ1-1	AGYSRGRRTEAF
TRBV10-3	TRBJ2-7	AISLDRTSYEQY
TRBV6-5	TRBJ2-5	ASSYNRGSLY
TRBV3-1/TRBV3-2	TRBJ2-3	ASSHQRGLADTQY
TRBV5-5	TRBJ2-3	ASSLEVRGGTDTQY
TRBV18	TRBJ1-1	ASSPGDSGRRTEAF
TRBV12-3/TRBV12-4	TRBJ1-1	ASSVITEAF
TRBV19	TRBJ1-4	ASSSQGAEGEKLF
TRBV5-8	TRBJ1-1	ASSRVWPEAF
TRBV7-9	TRBJ1-1	ASSLTTGNTEAF
TRBV2	TRBJ2-3	ASSVRQGGAPDTQY
TRBV19	TRBJ1-1	ASSPQGGEYTEAF
TRBV7-2	TRBJ1-3	ASSLGSSPGNTIY
TRBV10-2	TRBJ1-1	ASSEKGTVSLGTEAF
TRBV18	TRBJ1-2	ASSSRSEAGFDGYT
TRBV10-1	TRBJ2-3	ASSTSGGLRNTQY
TRBV7-2	TRBJ2-7	AVRGGGRYEQY
TRBV28	TRBJ1-4	ASTLAGQGNEKLF
TRBV12-3/TRBV12-4	TRBJ1-6	ASSRTENSPLH
TRBV6-6	TRBJ1-2	ASSPFDRMVDGYT
TRBV7-9	TRBJ1-6	ASSPNPRNSPLH
TRBV9	TRBJ1-2	ASSETRQGAYGGYT
TRBV11-2	TRBJ1-2	ASSPYSTGGARYGYT
TRBV19	TRBJ1-5	ASNVQGKMSNQPQH
TRBV10-3	TRBJ2-1	AISAGSSGSSYNEQF
TRBV6-6	TRBJ2-1	ASSYTAASSYNEQF
TRBV5-8	TRBJ1-2	ASRPWTGGHNYGYT
TRBV10-3	TRBJ1-2	AIGTGTGGAGDYGYT